These 21 T cell receptor beta chains were all obtained from the same sample, sequenced in a study of cytomegalovirus exposure and HLA in healthy donors. A multiplex PCR was run with 60 Vbeta primers and 13 Jbeta primers. Produced via immunoSEQ multiplex PCR; TCRdb's table is partial and in-frame only. The sample contains 150,000 to 200,000 clones, less than 75% of which appear only once. The sample consisted of PBMCs. Receptors originate from a girl aged 10 to 17 in good health and CMV-seronegative.

This clone was detected a few times. The rearrangement links TRBV2 to TRBJ1-2, with unresolved D. CDR1 is SNHLY, CDR2 FYNNEI, per germline. This CDR3 comprises 15 residues. V lost 3 bases and J 6 bases, leaving 17 bases between the germline ends. The DNA for the CDR3 is TGTGCCAGCAGTGACAGAGCAGGAAACACGGATGGCTACACCTTC. Translated, it gives CASSDRAGNTDGYTF.

This clone was observed a handful of times. The V call is TRBV19, the J call TRBJ2-1; tentative D call: TRBD1 (6 bases). Trimming took 6 bases from V and 1 from J, leaving 13 bases between them. The germline CDR1 and CDR2 sequences are LNHDA and SQIVND (reference sequence). The CDR3 is made up of 15 amino acids. The CDR3 DNA follows: TGTGCCAGTAGGCGGACAGCCGATTCCTACAATGAGCAGTTCTTC. The encoded protein is CASRRTADSYNEQFF.

This chain links TRBV6-5 with TRBJ1-3; D ambiguous. Trimming removed 8 bases at V and 0 bases at J, with 5 bases between. The germline gives CDR1 MNHEY, CDR2 SVGAGI. The CDR3 has 12 amino acids. The CDR3 DNA is TGTGCCAGCGGGAGCTCTGGAAACACCATATATTTT. Encoded protein: CASGSSGNTIYF.

This chain links TRBV29-1 with TRBJ2-6, with 7 bases identical to TRBD1. The V segment lost 5 bases and the J segment 0 bases; nucleotides outside the gene matches: 4. In germline, CDR1 is SQVTM, CDR2 ANQGSEA. This CDR3 spans 15 amino acids. In DNA, the CDR3 is TGCAGCGTTACAGGGGACCACTCTGGGGCCAACGTCCTGACTTTC. This gives the protein CSVTGDHSGANVLTF. Full variable domain (missing parts from reference TRBV29-1 and TRBJ2-6): SAVISQKPSRDICQRGTSLTIQCQVDSQVTMMFWYRQQPGQSLTLIATANQGSEATYESGFVIDKFPISRPNLTFSTLTVSNMSPEDSSIYLCSVTGDHSGANVLTFGAGSRLTVL.

V usage is TRBV7-2 and J usage is TRBJ1-1; no definite D call. The CDR3 has 13 amino acids. Germline assignment: CDR1 SGHTA and CDR2 FQGNSA. Trimming took off 5 bases at V and 0 bases at J, with 7 bases between the two ends. The CDR3 loop is CASSPRVNTEAFF. The CDR3 bases are TGTGCCAGCAGCCCCCGAGTGAACACTGAAGCTTTCTTT. Filled out from reference TRBV7-2 and TRBJ1-1, the complete variable domain reads GAGVSQSPSNKVTEKGKDVELRCDPISGHTALYWYRQSLGQGLEFLIYFQGNSAPDKSGLPSDRFSAERTGGSVSTLTIQRTQQEDSAVYLCASSPRVNTEAFFGQGTRLTVV.

V usage is TRBV11-3 and J usage is TRBJ1-1; D may be TRBD1 (5 bases). V was cut by 1 base and J by 6 bases, with 9 bases left in between. Germline V lookup: CDR1 SGHNT, CDR2 YENEEA. The CDR3 totals 13 residues. CDR3 residues: CASSLVVGAEAFF. The CDR3 DNA follows: TGTGCCAGCAGCTTAGTTGTAGGGGCTGAAGCTTTCTTT. Drawing the rest from reference TRBV11-3 and TRBJ1-1, the complete variable domain is EAGVVQSPRYKIIEKKQPVAFWCNPISGHNTLYWYLQNLGQGPELLIRYENEEAVDDSQLPKDRFSAERLKGVDSTLKIQPAELGDSAVYLCASSLVVGAEAFFGQGTRLTVV.

The chain joins TRBV5-4 to TRBJ2-7; 12 bases line up with TRBD2. This CDR3 region has 16 residues. Germline V lookup: CDR1 SGHNT, CDR2 YYREEE (reference sequence). Trimming at V came to 0 bases and at J to 5 bases, leaving 6 bases not matched to a gene. CDR3 coding DNA: TGTGCCAGCAGCTTGGCCGGAGGACTAGCGGGGAACGAGCAGTACTTC. Its translation is CASSLAGGLAGNEQYF.

The chain joins TRBV5-1 to TRBJ2-3; TRBD2 matches at 9 bases. This CDR3 spans 16 amino acids. J lost 3 bases, V lost 4 bases, and 9 bases had no gene match. Per the germline V gene, CDR1 is SGHRS and CDR2 is YFSETQ. The CDR3 coding sequence is TGCGCCAGCAGCCTCGACCCGGGACTAGCTACAGATACGCAGTATTTT. This sequence encodes CASSLDPGLATDTQYF.

This clone showed up just once. The chain carries TRBV5-4 and TRBJ1-1; D not resolved. This CDR3 is 14 amino acids long. Germline V gives CDR1 SGHNT, CDR2 YYREEE (reference sequence). Trimming cost V 1 base and J 1 base, with 8 bases left between them. CDR3 region: CASSLFRQNTEAFF. The CDR3 bases are TGTGCCAGCAGCTTGTTCCGACAGAACACTGAAGCTTTCTTT.

This clone has a handful of counts. The chain carries TRBV6-5 and TRBJ1-1, with 7 bases lining up with TRBD1. V was clipped by 10 bases and J by 4 bases; unmatched bases: 3. Germline V CDR1 and CDR2: MNHEY, SVGAGI. The CDR3 sequence is 11 residues long. CDR3 in DNA: TGTGCCATCAACAGGGGCACTGAAGCTTTCTTT. This encodes CAINRGTEAFF.

J is TRBJ1-3 and V is TRBV30; the D is unclear. The CDR3 has 15 residues. V was pared by 2 bases and J by 0 bases, with 11 bases between. Germline V gene lookup returns CDR1 GTSNPN and CDR2 SVGIG (reference sequence). As DNA, the CDR3 is TGTGCCTGGAGTAGCGGTCGTAGCTCTGGAAACACCATATATTTT. This gives the protein CAWSSGRSSGNTIYF.

In the case of this clone: Other DNA sequences in the same sample also yield this CDR3. The CDR3: CASSFNRDTEAFF. The CDR3 nucleotides are TGCGCCAGCAGCTTCAACAGGGATACTGAAGCTTTCTTT. The rearrangement uses TRBV5-1 and TRBJ1-1, with D maybe TRBD1 (6 bases). V was pared by 2 bases and J by 5 bases, with 10 bases between. Germline V gene data show CDR1 as SGHRS and CDR2 as YFSETQ. The CDR3 is 13 residues long.

This chain uses TRBV29-1 with TRBJ1-2, with TRBD1 matching over 7 bases. The CDR3 is 12 residues long. The germline V gene has CDR1 SQVTM and CDR2 ANQGSEA. The J segment lost 5 bases and the V segment lost 7 bases, leaving 7 bases of the junction unmatched. CDR3 sequence reads: CSAGGQGYGYTF. The CDR3 DNA is TGCAGCGCAGGGGGACAAGGGTATGGCTACACCTTC.

V gene TRBV18 combines with J gene TRBJ2-7; weak D call: TRBD2 (6 bases). Trimming removed 0 bases from V and 2 bases from J, with 8 bases in between. The CDR3 is 14 amino acids. The germline V gene has CDR1 KGHSH and CDR2 LQKENI. The CDR3 protein is CASSPPSGAYEQYF. CDR3 nucleotides: TGTGCCAGCTCACCACCTTCGGGAGCCTACGAGCAGTACTTC. Complete variable domain (other parts from reference TRBV18 and TRBJ2-7): NAGVMQNPRHLVRRRGQEARLRCSPMKGHSHVYWYRQLPEEGLKFMVYLQKENIIDESGMPKERFSAEFPKEGPSILRIQQVVRGDSAAYFCASSPPSGAYEQYFGPGTRLTVT.

This clone has more than one count but fewer than ten. The J gene is TRBJ2-7, the V gene TRBV5-1; TRBD2 aligns across 11 bases. V lost 0 bases to trimming and J lost 3 bases; unmatched junction nucleotides: 2. From germline, CDR1 is SGHRS and CDR2 YFSETQ. This CDR3 has 15 residues. The CDR3, as DNA: TGCGCCAGCAGCTTGGCTGGGACTAGCGGCTACGAGCAGTACTTC. This codes for CASSLAGTSGYEQYF.

As to this clone: Within the sample, other DNA sequences also encode this same CDR3. The V and J genes are TRBV29-1 and TRBJ1-1, with D unresolved. The ends were cut back, 7 bases at V and 5 bases at J, with 14 bases in the middle. This CDR3 spans 12 amino acids. The germline CDR1 and CDR2 sequences are SQVTM and ANQGSEA. The CDR3 DNA reads TGCAGCGGTGTGAACAGAGGGACTGAAGCTTTCTTT. The encoded protein is CSGVNRGTEAFF.

This rearrangement joins TRBV5-4 to TRBJ2-2, with 10 bases matching TRBD1. The CDR3 is made up of 16 amino acids. Germline V gives CDR1 SGHNT, CDR2 YYREEE (reference sequence). V was clipped by 3 bases and J by 5 bases; unmatched bases: 7. The CDR3 loop is CASSSRQGARTGELFF. The CDR3 nucleotides are TGTGCCAGCAGCTCTAGACAGGGGGCTAGAACCGGGGAGCTGTTTTTT.

This clone has a handful of counts. The CDR3 reads CATSRDVSGSGNEQFF. CDR3 nucleotides: TGTGCCACCAGCAGAGATGTTTCAGGGTCCGGCAATGAGCAGTTCTTC. The gene calls are TRBV15 and TRBJ2-1; tentatively, D is TRBD1 (5 bases). CDR1 is LNHNV and CDR2 is YYDKDF in the germline V gene (reference sequence). This CDR3 region has 16 residues. V lost 0 bases to trimming and J lost 6 bases, with 15 bases between them.

The J gene is TRBJ2-7, the V gene TRBV4-1; 9 bases fit TRBD1. The germline V gene has CDR1 MGHRA and CDR2 YSYEKL. This CDR3 comprises 16 residues. J lost 3 bases, V lost 1 base, and 7 bases had no gene match. The CDR3 spells CASSQGVRDRDYEQYF. In DNA form, the CDR3 reads TGCGCCAGCAGCCAAGGTGTTCGGGACAGGGACTACGAGCAGTACTTC.

The CDR3 reads CASSPGGGTDTQYF. CDR3 in DNA: TGCGCCAGCAGCCCTGGGGGCGGCACAGATACGCAGTATTTT. The chain carries TRBV4-1 and TRBJ2-3; the D gene is possibly TRBD1 (6 bases). Germline V gene sequence: CDR1 MGHRA, CDR2 YSYEKL. CDR3 length: 14 amino acids. V gave up 4 bases and J gave up 1 base, with 9 bases separating them.

J is TRBJ1-1 and V is TRBV19; D remains unclear. Trimming left V 4 bases short and J 1 base short, with 7 bases between. The length of the CDR3 is 13 residues. Germline CDR1 LNHDA, CDR2 SQIVND (reference sequence). CDR3 in amino acids: CASSNSGNTEAFF. The CDR3 DNA follows: TGTGCCAGTAGTAATTCGGGGAACACTGAAGCTTTCTTT.